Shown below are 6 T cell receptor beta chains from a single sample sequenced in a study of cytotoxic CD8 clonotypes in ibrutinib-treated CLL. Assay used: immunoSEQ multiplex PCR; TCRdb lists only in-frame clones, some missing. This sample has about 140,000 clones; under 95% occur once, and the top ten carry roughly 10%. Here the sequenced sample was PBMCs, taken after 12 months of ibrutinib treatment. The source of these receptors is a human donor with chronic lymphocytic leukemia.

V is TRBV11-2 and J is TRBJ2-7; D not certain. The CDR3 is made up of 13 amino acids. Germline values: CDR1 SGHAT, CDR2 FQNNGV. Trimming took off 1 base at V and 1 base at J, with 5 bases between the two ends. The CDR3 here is CASSLALSYEQYF. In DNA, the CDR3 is TGTGCCAGCAGCTTAGCCCTTTCCTACGAGCAGTACTTC. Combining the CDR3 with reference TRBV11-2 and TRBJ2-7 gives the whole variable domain EAGVAQSPRYKIIEKRQSVAFWCNPISGHATLYWYQQILGQGPKLLIQFQNNGVVDDSQLPKDRFSAERLKGVDSTLKIQPAKLEDSAVYLCASSLALSYEQYFGPGTRLTVT.

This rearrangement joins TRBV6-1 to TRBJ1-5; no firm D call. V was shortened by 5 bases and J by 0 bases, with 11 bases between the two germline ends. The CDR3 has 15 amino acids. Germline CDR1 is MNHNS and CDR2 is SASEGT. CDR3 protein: CASSLQTDSNQPQHF. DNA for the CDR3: TGTGCCAGCAGTCTCCAGACGGATAGCAATCAGCCCCAGCATTTT.

CDR3 sequence reads: CASSLTGDTEAFF. The CDR3, as DNA: TGCGCCAGCAGCCTTACAGGAGACACTGAAGCTTTCTTT. This chain uses TRBV5-1 with TRBJ1-1, with D maybe TRBD1 (5 bases). Germline CDR1 SGHRS, CDR2 YFSETQ. The CDR3 sequence is 13 residues long. Trimming pared 4 bases from V and 3 bases from J, leaving 10 bases between. The whole variable domain, filled in from reference TRBV5-1 and TRBJ1-1, reads KAGVTQTPRYLIKTRGQQVTLSCSPISGHRSVSWYQQTPGQGLQFLFEYFSETQRNKGNFPGRFSGRQFSNSRSEMNVSTLELGDSALYLCASSLTGDTEAFFGQGTRLTVV.

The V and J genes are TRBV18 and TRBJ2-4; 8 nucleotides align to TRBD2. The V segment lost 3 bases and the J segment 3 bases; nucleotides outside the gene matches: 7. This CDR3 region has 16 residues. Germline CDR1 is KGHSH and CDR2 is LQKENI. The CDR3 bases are TGTGCCAGCTCACCGAGCGGGAGCAAGGGCAAAAACATTCAGTACTTC. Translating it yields CASSPSGSKGKNIQYF. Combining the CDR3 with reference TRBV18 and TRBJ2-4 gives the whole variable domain NAGVMQNPRHLVRRRGQEARLRCSPMKGHSHVYWYRQLPEEGLKFMVYLQKENIIDESGMPKERFSAEFPKEGPSILRIQQVVRGDSAAYFCASSPSGSKGKNIQYFGAGTRLSVL.

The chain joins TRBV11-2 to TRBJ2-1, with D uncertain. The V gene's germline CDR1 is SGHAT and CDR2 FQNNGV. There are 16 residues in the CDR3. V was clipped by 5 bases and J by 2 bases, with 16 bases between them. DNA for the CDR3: TGTGCCAGCAGCCCAATGACGGGCGTGGCCTACAATGAGCAGTTCTTC. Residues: CASSPMTGVAYNEQFF.

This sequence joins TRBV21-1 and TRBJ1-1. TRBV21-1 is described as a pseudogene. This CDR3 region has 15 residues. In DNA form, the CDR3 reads TGTGCCAGCAGCAAAGGAGATGGGAGCAACACTGAAGCTTTCTTT. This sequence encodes CASSKGDGSNTEAFF.